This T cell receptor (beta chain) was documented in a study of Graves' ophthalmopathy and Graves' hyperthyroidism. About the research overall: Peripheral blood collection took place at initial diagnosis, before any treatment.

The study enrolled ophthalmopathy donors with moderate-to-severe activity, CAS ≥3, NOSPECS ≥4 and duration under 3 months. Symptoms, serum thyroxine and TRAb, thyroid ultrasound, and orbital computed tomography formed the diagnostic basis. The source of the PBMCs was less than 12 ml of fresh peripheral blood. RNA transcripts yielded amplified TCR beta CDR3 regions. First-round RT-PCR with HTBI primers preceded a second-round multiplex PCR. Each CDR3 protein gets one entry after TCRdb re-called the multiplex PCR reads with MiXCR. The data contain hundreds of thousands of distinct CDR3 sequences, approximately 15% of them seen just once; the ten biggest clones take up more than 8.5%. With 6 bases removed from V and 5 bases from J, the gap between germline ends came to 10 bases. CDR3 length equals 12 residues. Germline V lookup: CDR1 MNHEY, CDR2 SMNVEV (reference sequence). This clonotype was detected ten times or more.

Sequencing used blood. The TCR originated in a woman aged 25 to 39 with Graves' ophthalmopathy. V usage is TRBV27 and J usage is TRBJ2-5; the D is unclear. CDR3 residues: CASRSELETQYF. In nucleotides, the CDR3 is TGTGCCAGCAGGTCCGAATTGGAGACCCAGTACTTC.